The entry that follows covers one T cell receptor beta chain sequence. A clone one base away is much larger, so this may be a read error. This CDR3 is built from 12 residues. Trimming removed 5 bases from V and 4 bases from J, with 7 bases in between. The time point is: persistent/refractory GD, antithyroid drugs over 5 years with positive TRAb. Generation of the TCR library employed RNA extracted from PBMCs. Arm-PCR with iRepertoire HTBI primers amplified the CDR3 regions for these TCR beta libraries. Study processing details: Throughout the samples, researchers identified about 56 TRBV and some 13 TRBJ segments. A single record per CDR3 protein comes from TCRdb applying MiXCR to the multiplex PCR reads. These V and J calls are TCRdb output, not the study's own analysis. Among some 430,000 distinct CDR3 sequences listed, about 22% were seen once. This sample was included in a study of regulatory T cells in long-lasting Graves disease.

Specimen: peripheral blood mononuclear cells (PBMCs), collected when the disease was refractory, from a patient treated with antithyroid drugs. The chain has TRBV12-3 or TRBV12-4 and TRBJ2-3; D unclear. This receptor was obtained from a female donor with Graves disease. CDR3 in amino acids: CASSRTPDTQYF. DNA for the CDR3: TGTGCCAGCAGTCGAACGCCAGATACGCAGTATTTT.